Described below is a single TCR beta chain sequence and its context. In each case, RNA was isolated and then reverse transcribed into cDNA as the sequencing template. Assay: immunoSEQ multiplex PCR; the TCRdb copy retains only in-frame clones and omits some. The table lists 150,000 to 200,000 clones, approximately 70% of them singletons. The sample belongs to a study of CD8+ T cells in alopecia areata. The CDR3 covers 13 residues. Trimming cost V 4 bases and J 7 bases; bases outside gene matches: 7. Germline V lookup: CDR1 SQVTM, CDR2 ANQGSEA. This material consisted of CD8+ T cells sorted from blood, taken at week 0. The genes are TRBV29-1 and TRBJ1-2; 9 nucleotides line up with TRBD1. This TCR came from a human donor with alopecia areata. Here the CDR3 DNA reads TGCAGCGTTGGAGACAGGGGGGGACTTGGCTACACCTTC. Translating it yields CSVGDRGGLGYTF.